The sequence of this T cell receptor (beta chain) was determined in a study of tumor-infiltrating lymphocytes in primary liver carcinoma. Study information: Stage T1-T3 N0M0 tumors measured roughly 4.2 to 11 cm at most.

Germline V gene data show CDR1 as LGHNA and CDR2 as YNFKEQ. V was cut by 3 bases and J by 5 bases, with 11 bases left in between. There are 14 residues in the CDR3. This clonotype was seen many times. Germline DNA was also extracted, and blood RNA derived from unsorted whole blood. The investigators made TCR beta cDNA from approximately 0.5 ug total RNA, using a constant-region primer. Investigators got TCR beta libraries out of three nested multiplex PCR rounds, done with slightly modified ARM-PCR. TRBV1-TRBV30 forward and Cbeta reverse primers drove the first two approximately 10-cycle rounds. MiXCR was run by TCRdb on the multiplex PCR reads, yielding one entry per CDR3 protein. Of around 330,000 distinct CDR3 sequences in the sample, 50% to 60% were seen once.

The sequence derives from a woman younger than 45 with primary liver carcinoma and hepatitis B virus infection. This rearrangement joins TRBV4-2 to TRBJ2-1; maybe TRBD1 (5 bases). Sequenced input: peripheral blood. CDR3 residues: CASSQKLGHNEQFF. The CDR3 nucleotides are TGTGCCAGCAGCCAGAAACTGGGGCACAATGAGCAGTTCTTC.